Included here is one T cell receptor beta chain sequence, with context. A single count supports this clone. The target of this receptor is not known. Base-call qualities are not available, and no considerably larger clone is one nucleotide away. Including cysteine and phenylalanine, the CDR3 has 14 amino acids. The read is trimmed to its CDR3 DNA, 42 bases read in frame from base 1. Compared with germline, V lacks 7 bases and J lacks 9 bases; bases without a gene match: 9. CDR1 is given as WSHSY and CDR2 as SAAADI, both from the germline V gene. These data come from a study of shared clonotypes between healthy human individuals (dated by TCRdb to the early 2020s). With regard to the full study: Three men and a couple of women, aged 18 to 49 years, made up the cohort. Per donor, three plates each were used for CD4 naive and CD4 memory, two for CD8 naive, and one for CD8 memory. Per donor, leukapheresis produced somewhere between about 0.85 and 10 billion PBMCs. To increase sequencing depth and limit assay-specific biases, different laboratories used diverse techniques to prepare libraries and sequence TCR repertoires. To estimate repertoire size and how much clonotype sharing occurs between individuals, the study deeply sequenced the blood TCR repertoires of several healthy adults.

Using the deep immunoSEQ assay, multiplex PCR amplified TCR CDR3 regions from genomic DNA. Extracted genomic DNA from each cell subset was distributed evenly across all wells of several immunoSEQ 96-well plates, and each plate was treated as a replicate. For sorted subsets, around 200 ng genomic DNA, equal to about 30,000 T cell genomes, was loaded into each replicate PCR. Purified libraries were measured with a Qubit 3.0 fluorometer, size-checked on a Bioanalyzer 2100, and measured again with the KAPA Library Quantification kit. Each immunoSEQ 96-well plate was sequenced on its own single-read 150-cycle Illumina NextSeq 550 flow cell. Per the source publication's procedure: The immunoSEQ output contained only junctional sequences without quality scores, so filtering could not match that applied to full-length reads. To assign V/J genes and CDR3, sequences were annotated using PyIR, a Python wrapper for IgBLAST v1.9, with IMGT germline references. Reads were filtered out if the reads had weak V/J assignments (E-value above 1e-6), no CDR3, stop codons, out-of-frame junctions, or ambiguous translated residues. V3J clonotypes were defined by identical inferred V gene, J gene, and CDR3 amino acid sequence. The percentage overlap between two repertoires was calculated by dividing the number of shared unique clonotypes by the size of the smaller repertoire. Repertoire richness was assessed with RTK rarefaction, the Chao1 estimator, and Recon v2.1 estimates of unobserved clonotypes. Generation probabilities for all TCRbeta clonotypes obtained by the gDNA method from a handful of donors were computed using OLGA. TCRdb retrieved this table from immuneACCESS and kept in-frame rearrangements only. Not all clones are present; in checked studies, unresolved V genes account for under half, and no reason is known for the remainder. D and trimming were read from the DNA, whereas the V and J calls and clone size are those reported in that table. For this sample there are 550,000 to 850,000 clones; 74% appear just once. Jointly, the top ten make up less than 2% of the sample.

The paper's findings and limits, for the study overall: Rarefaction of sorted-subset datasets indicated incomplete sequencing despite the large sequencing depth. Only blood was sampled, and tissue TCR repertoires likely differ from those in blood. Estimated clonotype richness was generally larger for naive than for memory subsets. Sharing across a few donors was observed for around 5% of naive CD4, less than 4% of naive CD8, 2% to 2.5% of memory CD4, and around 0.42% of memory CD8 clonotypes. The small number of donors limited the genetic and exposure-history diversity represented. Clonotypes shared by all four sorted-subset donors showed higher generation probabilities than non-shared clonotypes. Pairwise subsampling indicated that sequencing depth was expected to affect the degree of clonotype sharing among donors.

The donors were healthy, HIV-negative adults who had no recently reported acute infections or vaccinations. Every donor was a Caucasian adult residing in Nashville, Tennessee, USA. CD4+ T cells were enriched by magnetic negative selection, after which naive cells were positively selected on CD45RA and the negative fraction was taken as the memory subset. Blood was collected by leukapheresis, and PBMCs were isolated by Ficoll-Histopaque density gradient centrifugation and then cryopreserved in liquid nitrogen vapor phase. Analytical flow cytometry was used to check the purity and quantity of every magnetically sorted T cell population. Genomic DNA was isolated from each sorted fraction and quantified by UV absorbance on a Nanodrop 2000c.

This clonotype was sampled from a woman younger than 45 in good health. The specimen sequenced was memory CD4+ T cells sorted from blood. The sample's cell subset or site label, decoded: CD45RA-negative fraction. The receptor chain draws on TRBV10-2 and TRBJ2-1; TRBD2 fits 10 bases in the junction. Read as DNA, the sequence is TGCGCCAGCAATCCTAGCGGGAGTAATATTGAGCAGTTCTTC. This codes for CASNPSGSNIEQFF.